The clone carrying this TCR beta chain came up many times. As part of library construction, unique molecular identifiers were attached to individual cDNA molecules. TCRdb independently ran MiXCR on the 5' RACE reads; one entry per CDR3 protein. The sample lists some 87,000 distinct CDR3 sequences; around 10% were seen once. The data belong to a study of early T cells in non-severe SARS-CoV-2 infection. At the level of the study: Sequencing of unsorted whole blood was done on bulk RNA, leaving chains unpaired.

The CDR3 consists of 15 residues. With 7 bases removed from V and 1 base from J, the gap between germline ends came to 17 bases. From germline, CDR1 is SGHRS and CDR2 YFSETQ. The specimen was whole blood. The gene calls are TRBV5-1 and TRBJ2-5, with D unresolved. This TCR was recovered from an adult who was a healthcare worker with PCR-confirmed SARS-CoV-2 infection or an uninfected control (not recorded which). In DNA form, the CDR3 reads TGCGCCAGCGTGCGCACTAACCAAGGCCAAGAGACCCAGTACTTC. As protein: CASVRTNQGQETQYF.